This T cell receptor (beta chain) was observed in a study of T cells in Graves' hyperthyroidism and ophthalmopathy. Broader study findings: Stable hyperthyroidism was told apart from ophthalmopathy by a model built on 13 V-J features.

TCR beta CDR3 regions were amplified from RNA transcripts. A set of HTBI primers served as the primers for a first-round RT-PCR of the TCR CDR3. TCRdb itself ran the multiplex PCR reads through MiXCR, one entry per CDR3 protein. The sample lists 500,000 to 600,000 distinct CDR3 sequences; 46% were seen once. Clinical symptoms, serum thyroxine and TRAb, thyroid ultrasound and orbital computed tomography together formed the diagnostic basis. About this clonotype itself: The target antigen is unknown.

This TCR derives from an adult woman with Graves' disease, either hyperthyroidism or ophthalmopathy (not recorded which). The specimen sequenced was peripheral blood or thyroid tissue (not recorded which).

CDR3 DNA sequence: TGTGCCAGCAGCTTAGTTATGGGAGGGGCCAACGTCCTGACTTTC. Protein: CASSLVMGGANVLTF. This chain joins TRBV7-2 and TRBJ2-6; D unresolved. Germline V gene data show CDR1 as SGHTA and CDR2 as FQGNSA. This CDR3 region has 15 residues. Trimming stripped 1 base from V and 4 bases from J, with 8 bases between.